The present entry profiles one TCR beta chain with its context. The data were taken from a study of T cell responses to AZD1222 COVID-19 vaccine. The assay was immunoSEQ multiplex PCR, and TCRdb's table has in-frame clones only and misses some. The profile shows more than 85,000 clones, just over 85% of them singletons. V gave up 4 bases and J gave up 1 base, with 11 bases separating them. Germline V gives CDR1 SGHRS, CDR2 YFSETQ. The CDR3 sequence is 14 residues long. This clonotype was obtained from an adult in good health. Sample: peripheral blood, taken on day 0 of AZD1222 vaccination. The V and J genes are TRBV5-1 and TRBJ1-1, with D uncertain. The CDR3 is CASSTRPPNTEAFF. The CDR3 DNA follows: TGCGCCAGCAGCACCCGGCCGCCGAACACTGAAGCTTTCTTT.